This T cell receptor (beta chain) was found in a study of blood T cell repertoires in COVID-19. Study context: Samples of COVID-19 (acute and convalescent) were obtained from the United States, Italy and Spain. T cells, B-cell-depleted T cells, or PBMCs provided the cDNA or gDNA that served as material.

The CDR3 sequence is 15 residues long. The germline gives CDR1 LNHDA, CDR2 SQIVND (reference sequence). V shed 3 bases and J shed 4 bases, with 12 bases lying between them. How the authors handled the data: From reference gene primer amplification, estimates of nucleated cell counts were derived. The data were produced by immunoSEQ multiplex PCR, yet TCRdb's version contains in-frame clones alone and is incomplete. Clonal size and the V and J genes are those of that table, whereas D and trimming came from the DNA. This table has about 200,000 clones, approximately 90% appearing once. This sequence was found in a man younger than 45 with acute or convalescent COVID-19. Source material: peripheral blood. The genes are TRBV19 and TRBJ2-2; the D gene is possibly TRBD2 (5 bases). The CDR3 is CASSILLAGTGELFF. The CDR3 DNA follows: TGTGCCAGTAGTATTCTTCTAGCTGGCACCGGGGAGCTGTTTTTT.